The TCR beta chain described here comes from a study of yellow fever vaccine responses in identical twins. V lost 1 base and J lost 2; bases outside the gene matches: 1. The CDR3 has 15 residues. Looked up from germline, CDR1 is SGHDT and CDR2 is YYEEEE. TCRdb recomputed calls from the RT-PCR reads with MiXCR, one row per CDR3 protein. Of approximately 10,000 distinct CDR3 sequences in the sample, more than 65% were seen once. V is TRBV5-6 and J is TRBJ2-5, with 11 nucleotides matching TRBD2. The sequenced sample was T cells from blood (PBMCs), unsorted or a sorted subset (not recorded which), obtained before or after yellow fever vaccination (not recorded which). The origin of this receptor is a woman younger than 35 who received the yellow fever vaccine. The CDR3: CASSLTSGGQETQYF. The CDR3 DNA reads TGTGCCAGCAGCTTGACTAGCGGGGGTCAAGAGACCCAGTACTTC. The entire variable domain, with the rest obtained from reference TRBV5-6 and TRBJ2-5, is as follows: DAGVTQSPTHLIKTRGQQVTLRCSPKSGHDTVSWYQQALGQGPQFIFQYYEEEERQRGNFPDRFSGHQFPNYSSELNVNALLLGDSALYLCASSLTSGGQETQYFGPGTRLLVL.